These 20 T cell receptor beta chains were sequenced from one sample in a study of T cell clonotyping in hematopoietic cell transplantation. This table comes from immunoSEQ multiplex PCR, and its TCRdb copy is limited to in-frame clones, with some not included. The data show a few thousand clones, under 20% seen once. The sample here was PBMCs, taken 180 days after allogeneic stem cell transplant. The receptors derive from a male patient under 35 who had an allogeneic stem cell transplant, so the T cells may come from the graft donor. Some clones in this sample may be carry-over from other donors' samples.

This clone was counted between two and nine times. The V gene is TRBV30, the J gene TRBJ2-7; D is perhaps TRBD2 (5 bases). V was shortened by 4 bases and J by 5 bases, with 9 bases between the two germline ends. The CDR3 runs to 11 residues. Germline CDR1 is GTSNPN and CDR2 is SVGIG (reference sequence). The CDR3 here is CAWTLVNEQYF. CDR3 in DNA: TGTGCCTGGACACTAGTAAACGAGCAGTACTTC.

The V call is TRBV5-1, the J call TRBJ2-7; D remains unclear. Germline CDR1 reads SGHRS; CDR2 reads YFSETQ. V was cut by 2 bases and J by 4 bases, with 10 bases left in between. The CDR3 consists of 13 residues. The CDR3 DNA reads as TGCGCCAGCAGCTTTAGCCCTTCGTACGAGCAGTACTTC. Its translation is CASSFSPSYEQYF.

The chain employs TRBV30 and TRBJ1-3, with D tentatively TRBD1 (5 bases). The CDR3 extends over 15 amino acids. Germline-derived CDR1 and CDR2 are GTSNPN and SVGIG (reference sequence). The CDR3 here is CASLGGHLSGNTIYF. DNA for the CDR3: TGTGCTTCGCTGGGTGGACATCTCTCTGGAAACACCATATATTTT.

The chain is built from TRBV6-5 and TRBJ2-6; no firm D call. Trimming stripped 0 bases from V and 2 bases from J, with 5 bases between. The length of the CDR3 is 15 residues. Germline assignment: CDR1 MNHEY and CDR2 SVGAGI. CDR3 protein: CASSYSGTGANVLTF. The CDR3 DNA sequence: TGTGCCAGCAGTTACTCGGGGACTGGGGCCAACGTCCTGACTTTC.

The V gene is TRBV30, the J gene TRBJ1-1; TRBD1 might be the D (6 bases). Germline V CDR1 and CDR2: GTSNPN, SVGIG (reference sequence). The length of the CDR3 is 13 residues. V lost 4 bases, J lost 1 base, and 10 bases lay in between. CDR3 bases: TGTGCCTGGACTACAGGGTGGAACACTGAAGCTTTCTTT. It translates to CAWTTGWNTEAFF. Full variable domain (remainder filled in from reference TRBV30 and TRBJ1-1): SQTIHQWPATLVQPVGSPLSLECTVEGTSNPNLYWYRQAAGRGLQLLFYSVGIGQISSEVPQNLSASRPQDRQFILSSKKLLLSDSGFYLCAWTTGWNTEAFFGQGTRLTVV.

There are a few counts of this clone. The V and J genes are TRBV27 and TRBJ1-6; the match to TRBD1 covers 9 bases. Germline lookup yields CDR1 MNHEY and CDR2 SMNVEV (reference sequence). CDR3 length: 15 amino acids. Losses at the gene ends were 6 bases for V and 6 bases for J; bases not matched to a gene: 6. CDR3 nucleotides: TGTGCCAGCAGCACCGGGACAGGGCGTAATTCACCCCTCCACTTT. Translation: CASSTGTGRNSPLHF.

This clone occurred a few times. The rearrangement links TRBV9 to TRBJ2-7; no clear D gene. The CDR3 sequence is 13 residues long. CDR1 SGDLS and CDR2 YYNGEE come from the germline V gene. V was trimmed by 0 bases and J by 6 bases, leaving 10 bases between them. The CDR3 reads CASSVGGNGEQYF. CDR3 nucleotide sequence: TGTGCCAGCAGCGTAGGAGGAAACGGCGAGCAGTACTTC.

This clone has a handful of counts. The chain uses TRBV30 and TRBJ1-5, with no clear D. Germline loops: CDR1 GTSNPN, CDR2 SVGIG (reference sequence). Trimming shortened V by 2 bases and J by 4 bases, and 6 bases separated the two germline ends. CDR3 length: 12 residues. CDR3 in amino acids: CAWSTGNQPQHF. The CDR3 DNA reads as TGTGCCTGGAGTACCGGAAATCAGCCCCAGCATTTT.

This clone was seen a handful of times. One end of the junction varies from germline; a read error may be responsible. CDR3 DNA sequence: TGTGCCTGGAGTGTACAGATGAACACTGAGGCTTTCTTT. This sequence encodes CAWSVQMNTEAFF. The rearrangement links TRBV30 to TRBJ1-1; D is unclear. Germline CDR1 GTSNPN, CDR2 SVGIG (reference sequence). CDR3 length equals 13 residues.

The J gene is TRBJ2-1, the V gene TRBV6-5, with D unresolved. Germline-derived CDR1 and CDR2 are MNHEY and SVGAGI. V lost 2 bases and J 5 bases, leaving 13 bases between the germline ends. The CDR3 has 15 amino acids. CDR3 sequence (DNA): TGTGCCAGCAGTTACCTTCTAGGGCTGAACAATGAGCAGTTCTTC. Translation gives CASSYLLGLNNEQFF.

The chain is built from TRBV7-8 and TRBJ2-1; 11 bases fit TRBD2. Germline loops: CDR1 SGHVS, CDR2 FQNEAQ. The CDR3 sequence is 15 residues long. Trimming took 8 bases from V and 9 from J; bases not matched to a gene: 12. The CDR3 sequence is CASLMGASGRTEQFF. As DNA, the CDR3 is TGTGCCAGCCTCATGGGGGCTAGCGGGAGGACTGAGCAGTTCTTC. Full variable domain (rest looked up from reference TRBV7-8 and TRBJ2-1): GAGVSQSPRYKVAKRGQDVALRCDPISGHVSLFWYQQALGQGPEFLTYFQNEAQLDKSGLPSDRFFAERPEGSVSTLKIQRTQQEDSAVYLCASLMGASGRTEQFFGPGTRLTVL.

The chain recombines TRBV7-2 with TRBJ2-7; D tentatively reads TRBD1 or TRBD2 (5 bases each). CDR1 and CDR2 (germline): SGHTA, FQGNSA. V shed 2 bases and J shed 3 bases, with 14 bases lying between them. The CDR3 is 15 amino acids. This CDR3 is CASSLLGRDGYEQYF. The CDR3 coding sequence is TGTGCCAGCAGCTTATTAGGTCGGGACGGCTACGAGCAGTACTTC.

V and J are TRBV25-1 and TRBJ2-2, with D possibly being TRBD2 (5 bases). The CDR3 contains 15 residues. In germline, CDR1 is MGHDK, CDR2 SYGVNS. Trimming took off 2 bases at V and 3 bases at J, with 10 bases between the two ends. As DNA, the CDR3 is TGTGCCAGCAGTGAACAAACAGCGGACACCGGGGAGCTGTTTTTT. It encodes CASSEQTADTGELFF.

This clone showed up just a few times. This chain uses TRBV30 with TRBJ1-2; 9 bases agree with TRBD1. Germline assignment: CDR1 GTSNPN and CDR2 SVGIG (reference sequence). The CDR3 has 14 residues. V was clipped by 1 base and J by 3 bases; unmatched bases: 3. CDR3: CAWSEGDRDYGYTF. DNA of the CDR3: TGTGCCTGGAGTGAGGGGGACAGGGACTATGGCTACACCTTC.

The chain employs TRBV30 and TRBJ2-5; D remains ambiguous. The CDR3 length is 13 residues. CDR1 GTSNPN and CDR2 SVGIG come from the germline V gene (reference sequence). Trimming cost V 0 bases and J 4 bases, with 9 bases left between them. The CDR3 DNA sequence: TGTGCCTGGAGTGTTGGCCTTCGAGAGACCCAGTACTTC. This sequence encodes CAWSVGLRETQYF.

This clone appeared a few times. The chain uses TRBV5-6 and TRBJ1-1; no reliable D call. Germline CDR1 reads SGHDT; CDR2 reads YYEEEE. CDR3 length: 11 residues. V was clipped by 5 bases and J by 5 bases, with 7 bases between them. The CDR3 sequence is CASRRGTEAFF. The CDR3 nucleotides are TGTGCCAGCAGGAGAGGGACTGAAGCTTTCTTT.

The chain has TRBV29-1 and TRBJ2-1, with TRBD2 matching over 10 bases. The CDR3 is 13 amino acids. Losses at the gene ends were 7 bases for V and 8 bases for J; bases not matched to a gene: 8. In germline, CDR1 is SQVTM, CDR2 ANQGSEA. The CDR3: CSAAQRGGYEQFF. CDR3 in DNA: TGCAGCGCCGCCCAGCGGGGGGGCTATGAGCAGTTCTTC.

This chain joins TRBV2 and TRBJ2-7; a possible D gene is TRBD1 (5 bases). CDR1 is SNHLY, CDR2 FYNNEI, per germline. Between the trimmed V and J ends, which lost 3 bases and 7 bases, there was a span of 7 bases. This CDR3 contains 11 residues. This CDR3 reads CASSDQGEQYF. CDR3 DNA: TGTGCCAGCAGTGACCAGGGAGAGCAGTACTTC.

This clone came up a few times. V usage is TRBV30 and J usage is TRBJ1-6; no reliable D call. V lost 3 bases to trimming and J lost 10 bases, with 10 bases between them. CDR1 is GTSNPN, CDR2 SVGIG, per germline (reference sequence). The length of the CDR3 is 12 residues. The CDR3 protein is CAWSEVKSPLHF. The CDR3 bases are TGTGCCTGGAGCGAAGTAAAGTCACCCCTCCACTTT.

V gene TRBV30 combines with J gene TRBJ1-1; D gene ambiguous. Trimming took off 4 bases at V and 1 base at J, with 10 bases between the two ends. Germline CDR1 and CDR2: GTSNPN and SVGIG (reference sequence). The CDR3 totals 13 residues. The CDR3 DNA sequence: TGTGCCTGGATGGGGAATAGGAACACTGAAGCTTTCTTT. It is translated as CAWMGNRNTEAFF.